This TCR beta chain was sequenced in a study of cytomegalovirus exposure and HLA in healthy donors. Whole-study results and caveats: Versus the roughly 640-donor mean, an Asian-associated ancestry cluster reportedly showed fewer N-insertions in a later analysis. Per published reports, the classifier diagnosed cytomegalovirus status with high specificity and sensitivity.

As for the donors, each was a healthy bone marrow donor. Turning to this clone: No antigen is known for it.

The PCR was carried out with 60 Vbeta primers and 13 Jbeta primers. As originally analysed: Approximately 11 million of the 75 million to 95 million unique TCR beta chains counted in a later analysis were shared. The data were produced by immunoSEQ multiplex PCR, yet TCRdb's version contains in-frame clones alone and is incomplete. V, J and clone size reflect that table, while D and trimming were determined from the DNA. The listing records 100,000 to 150,000 clones. Specimen: PBMCs. This TCR was sampled from a man younger than 35 in good health and CMV-seronegative.

The CDR3 is CASSAGLAGAFSYNEQFF. The CDR3 DNA reads as TGTGCCAGCAGCGCGGGACTAGCGGGAGCTTTTTCCTACAATGAGCAGTTCTTC. This sequence joins TRBV5-5 and TRBJ2-1; TRBD2 matches at 14 bases. Germline-derived CDR1 and CDR2 are SGHKS and YYEKEE (reference sequence). With 4 bases clipped from V and 1 base from J, the junction kept 7 bases outside the gene matches. This CDR3 is built from 18 residues.